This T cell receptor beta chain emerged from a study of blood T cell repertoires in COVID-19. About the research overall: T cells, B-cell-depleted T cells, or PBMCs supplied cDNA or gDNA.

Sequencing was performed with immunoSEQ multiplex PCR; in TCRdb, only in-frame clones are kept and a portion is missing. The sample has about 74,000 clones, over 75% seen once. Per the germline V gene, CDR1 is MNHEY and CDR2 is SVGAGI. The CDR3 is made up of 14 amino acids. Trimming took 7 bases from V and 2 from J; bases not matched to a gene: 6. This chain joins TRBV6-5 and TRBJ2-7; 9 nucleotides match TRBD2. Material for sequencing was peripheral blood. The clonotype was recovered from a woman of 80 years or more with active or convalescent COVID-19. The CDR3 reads CASTAGGPPYEQYF. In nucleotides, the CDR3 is TGTGCCAGCACCGCGGGGGGGCCTCCCTACGAGCAGTACTTC.